The TCR beta chain under discussion was sequenced for a study of blood T cell repertoires in COVID-19. Across the whole study: Sites in the United States, Italy and Spain provided acute and convalescent COVID-19 samples. PBMCs, B-cell-depleted T cells, or T cells provided the cDNA or gDNA that made up the material.

Under the authors' procedure: Scientists estimated how many nucleated cells there were by amplifying reference gene primers. Method: immunoSEQ multiplex PCR; TCRdb's copy keeps in-frame clones and lacks some. V, J and clone size are those of that table, while D and trimming were read from the DNA. Of fewer than 250,000 clones listed, roughly 94% are singletons. Germline lookup yields CDR1 SNHLY and CDR2 FYNNEI. Trimming removed 5 bases at V and 6 bases at J, with 13 bases between. This CDR3 is 13 amino acids long. The chain has TRBV2 and TRBJ1-2, with TRBD1 as a possible D gene (5 bases). The sequenced sample was peripheral blood. This receptor was obtained from a man aged 25 to 40 with acute or convalescent COVID-19. CDR3 sequence reads: CASSTQGLDGYTF. The DNA of the CDR3 is TGTGCCAGCAGTACCCAGGGTCTTGATGGCTACACCTTC.